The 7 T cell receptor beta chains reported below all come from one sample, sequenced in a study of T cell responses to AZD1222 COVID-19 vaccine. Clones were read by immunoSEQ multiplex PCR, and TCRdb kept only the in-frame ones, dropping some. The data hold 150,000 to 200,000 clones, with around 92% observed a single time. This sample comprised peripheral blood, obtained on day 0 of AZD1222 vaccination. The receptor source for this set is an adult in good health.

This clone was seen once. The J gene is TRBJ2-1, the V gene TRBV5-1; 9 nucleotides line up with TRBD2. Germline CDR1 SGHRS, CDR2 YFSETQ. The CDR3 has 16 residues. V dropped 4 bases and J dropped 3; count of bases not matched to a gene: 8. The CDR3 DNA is TGCGCCAGCAGCCCGGCGGGGGGGAAGAGCTACAATGAGCAGTTCTTC. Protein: CASSPAGGKSYNEQFF. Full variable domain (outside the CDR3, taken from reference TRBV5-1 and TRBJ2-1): KAGVTQTPRYLIKTRGQQVTLSCSPISGHRSVSWYQQTPGQGLQFLFEYFSETQRNKGNFPGRFSGRQFSNSRSEMNVSTLELGDSALYLCASSPAGGKSYNEQFFGPGTRLTVL.

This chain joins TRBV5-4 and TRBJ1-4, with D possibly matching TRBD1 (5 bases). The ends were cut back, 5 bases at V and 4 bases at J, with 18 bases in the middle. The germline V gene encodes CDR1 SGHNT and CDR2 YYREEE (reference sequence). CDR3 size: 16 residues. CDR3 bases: TGTGCCAGCAGTCTCGACCTAGGGGTGGATAATGAAAAACTGTTTTTT. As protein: CASSLDLGVDNEKLFF.

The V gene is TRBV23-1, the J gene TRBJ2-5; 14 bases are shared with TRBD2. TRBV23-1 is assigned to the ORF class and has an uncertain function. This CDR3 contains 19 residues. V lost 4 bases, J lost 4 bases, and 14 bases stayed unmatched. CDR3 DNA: TGCGCCAGCAGTCCGCCCCAGACTAGCGGGGGGGATCGATTAGAGACCCAGTACTTC. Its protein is CASSPPQTSGGDRLETQYF.

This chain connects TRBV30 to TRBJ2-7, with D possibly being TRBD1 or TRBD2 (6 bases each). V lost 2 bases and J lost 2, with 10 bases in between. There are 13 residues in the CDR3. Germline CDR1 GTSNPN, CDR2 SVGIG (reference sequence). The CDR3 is CAWSTGAPYEQYF. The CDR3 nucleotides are TGTGCCTGGAGTACGGGGGCCCCCTACGAGCAGTACTTC.

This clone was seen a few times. CDR3 amino acids: CASSFFFSEQYF. The CDR3, as DNA: TGTGCCAGCAGCTTCTTCTTTAGCGAGCAGTACTTC. This chain links TRBV5-5 with TRBJ2-7; D unclear. This CDR3 has 12 amino acids. The V and J ends lost 2 bases and 6 bases respectively, with 9 bases between them. Looked up from germline, CDR1 is SGHKS and CDR2 is YYEKEE (reference sequence). The full variable domain, with the rest looked up from reference TRBV5-5 and TRBJ2-7, is DAGVTQSPTHLIKTRGQQVTLRCSPISGHKSVSWYQQVLGQGPQFIFQYYEKEERGRGNFPDRFSARQFPNYSSELNVNALLLGDSALYLCASSFFFSEQYFGPGTRLTVT.

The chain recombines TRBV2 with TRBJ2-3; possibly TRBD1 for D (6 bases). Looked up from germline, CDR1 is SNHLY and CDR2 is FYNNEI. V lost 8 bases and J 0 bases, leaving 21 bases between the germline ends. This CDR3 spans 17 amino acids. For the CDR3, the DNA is TGTGCCAGCCCAAGGGACCGGGGAAGGGGGAGCACAGATACGCAGTATTTT. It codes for CASPRDRGRGSTDTQYF.

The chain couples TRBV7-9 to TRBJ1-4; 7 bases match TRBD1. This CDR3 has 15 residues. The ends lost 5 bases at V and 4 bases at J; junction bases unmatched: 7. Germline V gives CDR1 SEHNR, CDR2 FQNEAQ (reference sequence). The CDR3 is CASSRGGSINEKLFF. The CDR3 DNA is TGTGCCAGCAGCAGAGGGGGCAGTATTAATGAAAAACTGTTTTTT.